This passage covers 18 T cell receptor beta chains from one sample sequenced in a study of vaccination effects on CD4 cells after COVID-19. This table comes from immunoSEQ multiplex PCR, and its TCRdb copy is limited to in-frame clones, with some not included. The table has 25,000 to 30,000 clones, about 73% seen once; the top ten hold roughly 17%. ViraFEST expansion of antigen-specific CD4+ T cells with viral peptide pools preceded sequencing. When roughly eleven days of culture had elapsed, CD4+ T cells were isolated. The vaccine given was either BNT162b2 or mRNA-1273, in two doses. What these receptors recognize is not known. The sample in question was CD4+ T cells from PBMCs cultured with HCoV-OC43 spike peptides, obtained after COVID-19 vaccination. The subset: HCoV-OC43 spike overlapping peptide pool stimulation. Receptors originate from a human donor who received a COVID-19 vaccine.

V and J are TRBV10-3 and TRBJ1-2; 8 nucleotides align to TRBD1. Germline values: CDR1 ENHRY, CDR2 SYGVKD. The V gene end was trimmed by 8 bases and the J gene end by 4 bases; junction bases not matched to a gene: 6. The CDR3 consists of 13 residues. DNA of the CDR3: TGTGCCATCTGGGACAGGAGCGCCTATGGCTACACCTTC. Residues: CAIWDRSAYGYTF.

This chain connects TRBV10-1 to TRBJ2-3; 14 bases line up with TRBD2. V shed 8 bases and J 2 bases; nucleotides not matched to a gene: 3. CDR1 WNHNN and CDR2 SYGVQD come from the germline V gene (reference sequence). The CDR3 is 15 residues long. CDR3 sequence (DNA): TGCGCCAGCGGGGGACTAGCGGGAGACACAGATACGCAGTATTTT. This translates into CASGGLAGDTDTQYF.

Here the CDR3 reads CASSLVLGELFF. The DNA for the CDR3 is TGTGCCAGCAGCTTGGTTCTCGGGGAGCTGTTTTTT. V is TRBV5-6 and J is TRBJ2-2; D is uncertain. CDR1 and CDR2 (germline): SGHDT, YYEEEE. The CDR3 extends over 12 amino acids. Deletions cut 0 bases from V and 7 bases from J, with 4 bases between.

This sequence joins TRBV14 and TRBJ2-7, with TRBD2 identical over 7 bases. The germline V gene encodes CDR1 SGHDN and CDR2 FVKESK. The junction had 3 bases not matched to a gene; V was cut back by 6 bases and J by 1 base. This CDR3 has 13 residues. CDR3 residues: CASRNSGSYEQYF. The CDR3 DNA sequence: TGTGCCAGCAGGAATAGCGGGTCCTACGAGCAGTACTTC.

The chain uses TRBV5-1 and TRBJ2-7; 7 nucleotides agree with TRBD2. CDR3 length: 16 amino acids. J gave up 2 bases and V 4 bases, and 12 bases lay outside the gene matches. From germline, CDR1 is SGHRS and CDR2 YFSETQ. CDR3 region: CASSLVGGSLPYEQYF. The CDR3 coding sequence is TGCGCCAGCAGCCTGGTGGGGGGGTCTCTTCCCTACGAGCAGTACTTC.

Only a few counts were recorded for this clone. The rearrangement uses TRBV19 and TRBJ1-2, with D possibly matching TRBD1 (6 bases). The length of the CDR3 is 13 residues. The V end lost 6 bases, the J end lost 6 bases, and 14 bases lay between the germline ends. Germline CDR1 reads LNHDA; CDR2 reads SQIVND (reference sequence). The CDR3 bases are TGTGCCAGTAGGGTACAGGGACCTAATGGCTACACCTTC. Amino acids: CASRVQGPNGYTF.

The V and J genes are TRBV10-3 and TRBJ1-2, with 7 bases lining up with TRBD1. Germline V lookup: CDR1 ENHRY, CDR2 SYGVKD. The CDR3 is 17 amino acids. The V gene end was trimmed by 8 bases and the J gene end by 5 bases; junction bases not matched to a gene: 20. The CDR3 region is CAIRGGSSRDSVYGYTF. The CDR3 DNA reads TGTGCCATCCGTGGGGGTTCGTCCCGGGACAGCGTTTATGGCTACACCTTC.

The genes are TRBV19 and TRBJ1-4, with D possibly TRBD1 on 6 matching bases. The germline gives CDR1 LNHDA, CDR2 SQIVND (reference sequence). The CDR3 is 14 amino acids. Trimming removed 5 bases at V and 5 bases at J, with 12 bases between. This chain's CDR3 is CASSLGGGNEKLFF. The CDR3 DNA reads TGTGCCAGTAGTCTCGGGGGGGGCAATGAAAAACTGTTTTTT. Full variable domain (outside the CDR3, taken from reference TRBV19 and TRBJ1-4): DGGITQSPKYLFRKEGQNVTLSCEQNLNHDAMYWYRQDPGQGLRLIYYSQIVNDFQKGDIAEGYSVSREKKESFPLTVTSAQKNPTAFYLCASSLGGGNEKLFFGSGTQLSVL.

This clone was seen a few times. The chain uses TRBV6-6 and TRBJ2-7; 8 bases are a match to TRBD1. The germline CDR1 and CDR2 sequences are MNHNY and SVGAGI (reference sequence). The V segment lost 2 bases and the J segment 4 bases; nucleotides outside the gene matches: 4. There are 14 residues in the CDR3. CDR3 sequence reads: CASSYPGQAYEQYF. The DNA for the CDR3 is TGTGCCAGCAGTTACCCGGGACAGGCATACGAGCAGTACTTC.

The J gene is TRBJ1-1, the V gene TRBV19; TRBD1 matches 9 bases. CDR3 length: 15 residues. Losses at the gene ends were 4 bases for V and 5 bases for J; bases not matched to a gene: 8. Germline V gives CDR1 LNHDA, CDR2 SQIVND (reference sequence). CDR3 nucleotide sequence: TGTGCCAGTAGTAGCCCGACAGGGGGTAAGACTGAAGCTTTCTTT. This sequence encodes CASSSPTGGKTEAFF.

This clone was counted once. CDR3 sequence reads: CASSTGQGGNYEQYF. The CDR3 DNA sequence: TGTGCCAGCAGCACGGGACAGGGTGGGAACTACGAGCAGTACTTC. The chain links TRBV21-1 to TRBJ2-7; the tabulated D call, TRBD1, remains unverified against the DNA. TRBV21-1 is classified as a pseudogene. This CDR3 is 15 amino acids long.

V is TRBV10-3 and J is TRBJ1-3, with TRBD1 as a possible D gene (6 bases). Germline CDR1 is ENHRY and CDR2 is SYGVKD. CDR3 length: 18 residues. V lost 11 bases to trimming and J lost 3 bases, with 29 bases between them. The CDR3 DNA is TGTGCCGTCAAGTCGTCCGGGCCGACAGGCCCGATTGGAAACACCATATATTTT. This codes for CAVKSSGPTGPIGNTIYF.

This clone came up a few times. The chain has TRBV7-8 and TRBJ1-2; no definite D call. Trimming took 2 bases from V and 6 from J, leaving 10 bases between them. Per germline, CDR1 SGHVS and CDR2 FQNEAQ. The CDR3 covers 13 residues. CDR3 sequence (DNA): TGTGCCAGCAGCTTACTCGAGGACGATGGCTACACCTTC. This codes for CASSLLEDDGYTF. Variable domain in full (rest from reference TRBV7-8 and TRBJ1-2): GAGVSQSPRYKVAKRGQDVALRCDPISGHVSLFWYQQALGQGPEFLTYFQNEAQLDKSGLPSDRFFAERPEGSVSTLKIQRTQQEDSAVYLCASSLLEDDGYTFGSGTRLTVV.

This chain connects TRBV19 to TRBJ2-3, with D possibly matching TRBD1 (6 bases). Trimming took 6 bases from V and 3 from J, leaving 7 bases between them. Germline values: CDR1 LNHDA, CDR2 SQIVND (reference sequence). The CDR3 has 12 amino acids. The CDR3 sequence: CASRDRTDTQYF. The DNA of the CDR3 is TGTGCCAGTAGAGACAGGACAGATACGCAGTATTTT. The complete variable domain, with remaining parts taken from reference TRBV19 and TRBJ2-3, reads DGGITQSPKYLFRKEGQNVTLSCEQNLNHDAMYWYRQDPGQGLRLIYYSQIVNDFQKGDIAEGYSVSREKKESFPLTVTSAQKNPTAFYLCASRDRTDTQYFGPGTRLTVL.

The chain uses TRBV3-1 (or the pseudogene TRBV3-2) and TRBJ2-2; TRBD2 is a possible D gene (5 bases). CDR3 length equals 17 residues. V was clipped by 1 base and J by 6 bases, with 18 bases between them. Looked up from germline, CDR1 is LGHDT and CDR2 is YNNKEL (reference sequence). Here the CDR3 reads CASSQGGPALDAGELFF. CDR3 coding DNA: TGTGCCAGCAGCCAAGGCGGGCCAGCGCTGGACGCCGGGGAGCTGTTTTTT.

The chain couples TRBV6-1 to TRBJ1-2; TRBD1 matches 9 bases. The V and J ends lost 1 base and 8 bases, in that order; junction bases with no gene match: 5. The germline gives CDR1 MNHNS, CDR2 SASEGT. The CDR3 loop spans 14 amino acids. In DNA, the CDR3 is TGTGCCAGCAGTGAAGGAGGGACAGGGAACGGCTACACCTTC. Its translation: CASSEGGTGNGYTF.

The gene calls are TRBV10-3 and TRBJ2-3; D possibly matches TRBD1 or TRBD2 (5 bases each). Trimming took 10 bases from V and 2 from J, leaving 13 bases between them. The CDR3 runs to 13 residues. Germline V gene data show CDR1 as ENHRY and CDR2 as SYGVKD. The CDR3 nucleotides read TGTGCCAGCAACCGGGACCTCACAGATACGCAGTATTTT. The encoded protein is CASNRDLTDTQYF.

V usage is TRBV6-2 or TRBV6-3 and J usage is TRBJ2-1, with TRBD2 identical over 11 bases. CDR3 size: 14 residues. V gave up 6 bases and J gave up 9 bases; unmatched junction bases: 7. In germline, CDR1 is MNHEY, CDR2 SVGEGT. CDR3 residues: CASSRSGGAFEQFF. The CDR3 DNA follows: TGTGCCAGCAGCCGTAGCGGGGGGGCCTTTGAGCAGTTCTTC.